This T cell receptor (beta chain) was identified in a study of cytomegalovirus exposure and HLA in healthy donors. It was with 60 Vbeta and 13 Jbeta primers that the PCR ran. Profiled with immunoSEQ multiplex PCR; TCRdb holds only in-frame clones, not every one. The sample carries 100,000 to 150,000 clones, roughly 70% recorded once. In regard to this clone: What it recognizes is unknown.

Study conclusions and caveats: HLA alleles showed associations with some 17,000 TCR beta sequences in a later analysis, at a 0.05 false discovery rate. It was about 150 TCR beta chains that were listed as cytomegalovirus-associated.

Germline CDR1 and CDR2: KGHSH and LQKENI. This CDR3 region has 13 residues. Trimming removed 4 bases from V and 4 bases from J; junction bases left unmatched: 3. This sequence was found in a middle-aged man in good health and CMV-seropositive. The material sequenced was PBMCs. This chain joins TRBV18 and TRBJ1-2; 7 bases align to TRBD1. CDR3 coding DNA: TGTGCCAGCTCACAGGGGGCCTCCTATGGCTACACCTTC. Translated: CASSQGASYGYTF.